The 22 T cell receptor beta chains below all came from one sample that was sequenced in a study of Graves' ophthalmopathy and Graves' hyperthyroidism. Amplified material comprised TCR beta CDR3 regions derived from RNA transcripts. A first-round RT-PCR used HTBI primers, followed by a second-round multiplex PCR. TCRdb analysed the multiplex PCR reads with MiXCR anew, one entry per CDR3 protein. The sample lists around 600,000 distinct CDR3 sequences; roughly 41% were seen once. The specimen was peripheral blood. Source of these receptors: an adult man with Graves' ophthalmopathy.

V gene TRBV7-3 combines with J gene TRBJ1-1; D might be TRBD1 (6 bases). The germline V gene encodes CDR1 SGHTA and CDR2 FQGTGA. The CDR3 runs 18 residues. V was pared by 1 base and J by 0 bases, with 18 bases between. CDR3 in DNA: TGTGCCAGCAGCTTAATGGGTGGGGGCTACGGCATGAACACTGAAGCTTTCTTT. Its translation is CASSLMGGGYGMNTEAFF.

This clonotype was found many times. The chain links TRBV12-5 to TRBJ1-1; unclear D gene. Trimming took 2 bases from V and 0 from J, leaving 7 bases between them. The germline V gene encodes CDR1 LGHNT and CDR2 FRNRAP. The CDR3 extends over 14 amino acids. DNA for the CDR3: TGTGCTAGTGGTTTGTCCGCAGTGAACACTGAAGCTTTCTTT. This translates into CASGLSAVNTEAFF.

This clonotype was seen many times. The chain joins TRBV27 to TRBJ1-6; no reliable D call. This CDR3 has 13 amino acids. Trimming took off 6 bases at V and 6 bases at J, with 9 bases between the two ends. From germline, CDR1 is MNHEY and CDR2 SMNVEV (reference sequence). The CDR3 DNA reads TGTGCCAGCAGCCTAACTGTTAATTCACCCCTCCACTTT. It codes for CASSLTVNSPLHF.

This clonotype has just a few counts. This chain connects TRBV4-3 to TRBJ1-4, with D possibly being TRBD1 (6 bases). The CDR3 totals 16 residues. Germline CDR1 reads LGHNA; CDR2 reads YSLEER. Trimming pared 2 bases from V and 3 bases from J, leaving 13 bases between. CDR3 DNA: TGCGCCAGCAGCCAACTAACAGGGAGTGCTAATGAAAAACTGTTTTTT. This gives the protein CASSQLTGSANEKLFF.

The rearrangement uses TRBV7-9 and TRBJ2-2; 9 bases fit TRBD1. V lost 5 bases and J lost 5; bases outside the gene matches: 9. Per the germline V gene, CDR1 is SEHNR and CDR2 is FQNEAQ (reference sequence). The CDR3 loop spans 16 amino acids. CDR3 in amino acids: CASSPPTGTGTGELFF. DNA of the CDR3: TGTGCCAGCAGCCCACCTACCGGGACAGGGACCGGGGAGCTGTTTTTT.

Remarks on this clonotype: A much larger clonotype is one base distant, so this may be a read error. V gene TRBV29-1 combines with J gene TRBJ1-1, with D possibly matching TRBD1 (5 bases). The CDR3 consists of 13 residues. The germline V gene has CDR1 SQVTM and CDR2 ANQGSEA. The germline V and J ends were trimmed by 7 bases and 5 bases, with 17 bases remaining between them. CDR3: CSARHGGGTEAFF. CDR3 coding DNA: TGCAGCGCGAGACACGGGGGAGGAACTGAAGCTTTCTTT. Full variable domain (remainder filled in from reference TRBV29-1 and TRBJ1-1): SAVISQKPSRDICQRGTSLTIQCQVDSQVTMMFWYRQQPGQSLTLIATANQGSEATYESGFVIDKFPISRPNLTFSTLTVSNMSPEDSSIYLCSARHGGGTEAFFGQGTRLTVV.

The chain carries TRBV9 and TRBJ2-5; tentative D call: TRBD2 (6 bases). The CDR3 sequence is 15 residues long. The germline V and J ends were trimmed by 0 bases and 3 bases, with 12 bases remaining between them. The germline CDR1 and CDR2 sequences are SGDLS and YYNGEE. The CDR3 sequence is CASSVGGDAKETQYF. The DNA of the CDR3 is TGTGCCAGCAGCGTAGGGGGGGACGCAAAAGAGACCCAGTACTTC.

This clonotype occurred many times. The germline gene is not matched at one end of the junction; a read error may be the cause. The chain combines TRBV10-3 with TRBJ1-2; 9 bases map to TRBD1. The CDR3 totals 14 residues. Germline V gene sequence: CDR1 ENHRY, CDR2 SYGVKD. CDR3 in amino acids: CASSPGTGSRSYTF. The CDR3 bases are TGTGCCAGCAGTCCCGGGACAGGGAGCAGGAGCTACACCTTC.

This clonotype has ten or more counts. The CDR3 loop is CSVGLPKVPFEQYF. CDR3 nucleotides: TGCAGCGTTGGTCTCCCTAAAGTGCCTTTCGAGCAGTACTTC. This sequence joins TRBV29-1 and TRBJ2-7; no reliable D call. Trimming removed 4 bases from V and 6 bases from J, with 19 bases in between. Germline lookup yields CDR1 SQVTM and CDR2 ANQGSEA. The CDR3 sequence is 14 residues long.

This clonotype was seen only a few times. The chain is built from TRBV29-1 and TRBJ1-2; D is possibly TRBD1 (5 bases). V lost 3 bases, J lost 7 bases, and 15 bases lay in between. Germline CDR1 is SQVTM and CDR2 is ANQGSEA. The CDR3 is 13 residues long. The CDR3 DNA reads as TGCAGCGTTGAGGTATCTGGGGGTAGTGGCTACACCTTC. Its translation is CSVEVSGGSGYTF.

The chain combines TRBV19 with TRBJ2-1, with TRBD2 matching over 7 bases. The germline CDR1 and CDR2 sequences are LNHDA and SQIVND (reference sequence). This CDR3 is built from 17 residues. With V trimmed by 3 bases and J by 1 base, 9 bases remained unmatched. CDR3 in DNA: TGTGCCAGTAGTATCTCCCTGGGGGGGGGGTCCTACAATGAGCAGTTCTTC. This codes for CASSISLGGGSYNEQFF.

This clonotype was counted ten times or more. The gene calls are TRBV6-5 and TRBJ1-5; TRBD1 matches at 12 bases. CDR3 length equals 15 residues. The germline gives CDR1 MNHEY, CDR2 SVGAGI. Trimming removed 4 bases from V and 4 bases from J; junction bases left unmatched: 2. In DNA form, the CDR3 reads TGTGCCAGCAGTTCGGGACAGGGGGCGAATCAGCCCCAGCATTTT. Encoded protein: CASSSGQGANQPQHF.

This clonotype was counted only a few times. Its ends do not fully match the called genes, so a read error is possible. The chain uses TRBV10-3 and TRBJ2-7, with 12 bases lining up with TRBD1. This CDR3 is 16 amino acids long. Germline CDR1 is ENHRY and CDR2 is SYGVKD. This CDR3 is CASSSSSGDRGLEQYF. CDR3 DNA sequence: TGTGCCAGCAGTTCCTCCTCGGGGGACAGGGGGCTGGAGCAGTACTTC.

The chain employs TRBV14 and TRBJ2-5; a weak D match, TRBD2 (6 bases). Germline assignment: CDR1 SGHDN and CDR2 FVKESK. CDR3 size: 14 residues. V was clipped by 8 bases and J by 5 bases, with 18 bases between them. This chain's CDR3 is CASSPQGGWETQYF. The DNA for the CDR3 is TGTGCCAGCTCCCCTCAGGGAGGCTGGGAGACCCAGTACTTC.

This chain links TRBV19 with TRBJ1-1; the D gene is possibly TRBD1 (6 bases). There are 15 residues in the CDR3. CDR1 and CDR2 from the germline V gene are LNHDA and SQIVND (reference sequence). Trimming pared 3 bases from V and 0 bases from J, leaving 11 bases between. The CDR3: CASSMGDRLNTEAFF. The CDR3 region has the DNA TGTGCCAGTAGTATGGGAGACAGGTTGAACACTGAAGCTTTCTTT.

This clonotype occurred many times. In DNA, the CDR3 is TGCAGTGCTAGAGATTTGTCAGGGACTGAAGCTTTCTTT. Amino acid sequence: CSARDLSGTEAFF. This chain connects TRBV20-1 to TRBJ1-1, with a weak D call TRBD1 (5 bases). This CDR3 is built from 13 residues. V gave up 0 bases and J gave up 5 bases, with 10 bases separating them. Germline V gene data show CDR1 as DFQATT and CDR2 as SNEGSKA (reference sequence).

This chain uses TRBV5-1 with TRBJ2-5; TRBD1 might be the D (8 bases). Trimming took 4 bases from V and 6 from J, leaving 16 bases between them. This CDR3 region has 14 residues. Germline CDR1 reads SGHRS; CDR2 reads YFSETQ. Here the CDR3 DNA reads TGCGCCAGCAGCAGTCTACAGGGGGGGAAGACCCAGTACTTC. Encoded protein: CASSSLQGGKTQYF.

V usage is TRBV2 and J usage is TRBJ1-6; 9 nucleotides match TRBD1. Looked up from germline, CDR1 is SNHLY and CDR2 is FYNNEI. V shed 10 bases and J 9 bases; nucleotides not matched to a gene: 16. The CDR3 sequence is 16 residues long. The CDR3 spells CAIPTLGQGDGSPLHF. DNA of the CDR3: TGTGCCATCCCTACCTTGGGACAGGGAGATGGTTCACCCCTCCACTTT. Complete variable domain (other parts from reference TRBV2 and TRBJ1-6): EPEVTQTPSHQVTQMGQEVILRCVPISNHLYFYWYRQILGQKVEFLVSFYNNEISEKSEIFDDQFSVERPDGSNFTLKIRSTKLEDSAMYFCAIPTLGQGDGSPLHFGNGTRLTVT.

This chain joins TRBV7-6 and TRBJ2-3; 7 bases align to TRBD2. Trimming removed 2 bases from V and 3 bases from J; junction bases left unmatched: 5. Germline values: CDR1 SGHVS, CDR2 FNYEAQ. The CDR3 runs to 15 residues. CDR3 loop: CASSLFGGETDTQYF. CDR3 in DNA: TGTGCCAGCAGCTTATTTGGGGGGGAGACAGATACGCAGTATTTT.

CDR3 amino acids: CSAGTGDGYETQYF. Written as DNA, the CDR3 is TGCAGTGCTGGGACCGGGGACGGTTATGAGACCCAGTACTTC. V gene TRBV20-1 combines with J gene TRBJ2-5; D may match TRBD1 or TRBD2 (5 bases each). The length of the CDR3 is 14 residues. From germline, CDR1 is DFQATT and CDR2 SNEGSKA (reference sequence). Between the trimmed V and J ends, which lost 5 bases and 5 bases, there was a span of 18 bases.

This chain links TRBV5-5 with TRBJ1-4, with D hard to call. CDR3 length equals 15 residues. Trimming pared 4 bases from V and 0 bases from J, leaving 10 bases between. CDR1 and CDR2 (germline): SGHKS, YYEKEE (reference sequence). In DNA form, the CDR3 reads TGTGCCAGCAGCCTTACAGCTGCAACTAATGAAAAACTGTTTTTT. Encoded protein: CASSLTAATNEKLFF.

This clonotype was seen a handful of times. The CDR3 region is CSARRGAYEQYF. In nucleotides, the CDR3 is TGCAGTGCTAGACGGGGGGCCTACGAGCAGTACTTC. The rearrangement joins TRBV20-1 to TRBJ2-7; 7 bases are a match to TRBD2. Germline V gene sequence: CDR1 DFQATT, CDR2 SNEGSKA (reference sequence). The CDR3 spans 12 residues. The V segment lost 2 bases and the J segment 2 bases; nucleotides outside the gene matches: 0.